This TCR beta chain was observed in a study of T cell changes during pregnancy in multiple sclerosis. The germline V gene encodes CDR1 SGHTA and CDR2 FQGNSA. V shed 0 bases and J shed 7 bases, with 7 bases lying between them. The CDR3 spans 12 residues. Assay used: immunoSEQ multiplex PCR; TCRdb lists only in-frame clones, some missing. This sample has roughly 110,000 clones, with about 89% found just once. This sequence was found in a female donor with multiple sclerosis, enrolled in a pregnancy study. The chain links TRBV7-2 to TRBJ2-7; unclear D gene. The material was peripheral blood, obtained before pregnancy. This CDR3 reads CASSLASREQYF. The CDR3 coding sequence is TGTGCCAGCAGCTTAGCCTCCCGGGAGCAGTACTTC.